The 20 T cell receptor beta chains reported below all come from one sample, sequenced in a study of blood T cell repertoires in COVID-19. Profiled with immunoSEQ multiplex PCR; TCRdb holds only in-frame clones, not every one. The sample has tens of thousands of clones; 78% are singletons. Sequenced material: peripheral blood. These receptors were taken from a human donor in a cohort sampled during active COVID-19.

The rearrangement joins TRBV11-2 to TRBJ2-7; 7 nucleotides align to TRBD1. CDR1 and CDR2 (germline): SGHAT, FQNNGV. This CDR3 comprises 14 residues. With V trimmed by 4 bases and J by 3 bases, 6 bases remained unmatched. The CDR3 bases are TGTGCCAGCAGCTACGGACAGGCATACTACGAGCAGTACTTC. Translated, it gives CASSYGQAYYEQYF.

This rearrangement joins TRBV21-1 to TRBJ2-7; no DNA check was done on the table's D call, TRBD2. TRBV21-1 is shown as a pseudogene. The CDR3 sequence is 17 residues long. The CDR3 DNA is TGTGCCAGCACCAAAATTAAATGGCGGGAGAGGTCCCACGAGCAGTACTTC. Encoded protein: CASTKIKWRERSHEQYF.

V and J are TRBV7-8 and TRBJ1-3, with unresolved D. V was trimmed by 3 bases and J by 0 bases, leaving 9 bases between them. The CDR3 spans 15 residues. Germline V gene data show CDR1 as SGHVS and CDR2 as FQNEAQ. The CDR3 is CASSFAGSSGNTIYF. The DNA of the CDR3 is TGTGCCAGCAGCTTCGCTGGGAGCTCTGGAAACACCATATATTTT.

V and J are TRBV6-1 and TRBJ2-3, with TRBD1 identical over 7 bases. V shed 1 base and J 1 base; nucleotides not matched to a gene: 2. CDR3 length equals 15 residues. Germline loops: CDR1 MNHNS, CDR2 SASEGT. The CDR3 DNA reads TGTGCCAGCAGTGAAGGGGGGACAGGCACAGATACGCAGTATTTT. This encodes CASSEGGTGTDTQYF.

This clone has a handful of counts. The rearrangement uses TRBV14 and TRBJ1-4; no firm D call. V lost 1 base, J lost 10 bases, and 7 bases lay in between. Germline V gene sequence: CDR1 SGHDN, CDR2 FVKESK. The length of the CDR3 is 12 residues. This chain's CDR3 is CASSQGSRKLFF. CDR3 bases: TGTGCCAGCAGCCAAGGCAGTCGAAAACTGTTTTTT.

The chain carries TRBV7-8 and TRBJ2-7; TRBD1 agrees at 10 bases. The CDR3 spans 16 residues. V lost 5 bases and J lost 2; bases outside the gene matches: 9. CDR1 SGHVS and CDR2 FQNEAQ come from the germline V gene. The CDR3, as DNA: TGTGCCAGCAGCCTCCACCCCGGGACAGGGGCCTACGAGCAGTACTTC. Its protein product is CASSLHPGTGAYEQYF.

This chain connects TRBV14 to TRBJ1-1; D may be TRBD1 (6 bases). V was trimmed by 3 bases and J by 5 bases, leaving 19 bases between them. The CDR3 is 16 residues long. Germline V gene lookup returns CDR1 SGHDN and CDR2 FVKESK. The CDR3 loop reads CASSQDPGQVYTEAFF. CDR3 sequence (DNA): TGTGCCAGCAGCCAGGATCCGGGACAAGTGTATACTGAAGCTTTCTTT. Supplemented by reference TRBV14 and TRBJ1-1, the full variable domain reads EAGVTQFPSHSVIEKGQTVTLRCDPISGHDNLYWYRRVMGKEIKFLLHFVKESKQDESGMPNNRFLAERTGGTYSTLKVQPAELEDSGVYFCASSQDPGQVYTEAFFGQGTRLTVV.

This rearrangement joins TRBV6-6 to TRBJ2-1; TRBD2 matches 7 bases. This CDR3 is built from 16 residues. CDR1 MNHNY and CDR2 SVGAGI come from the germline V gene (reference sequence). V dropped 6 bases and J dropped 6; count of bases not matched to a gene: 14. The CDR3, as DNA: TGTGCCAGCAGGCCCAATAGCGGGCCTCAGCCCAATGAGCAGTTCTTC. Translated, it gives CASRPNSGPQPNEQFF.

J is TRBJ1-1 and V is TRBV6-6, with 7 bases that match TRBD1. Germline V lookup: CDR1 MNHNY, CDR2 SVGAGI (reference sequence). Trimming took 6 bases from V and 0 from J; bases not matched to a gene: 1. There are 13 residues in the CDR3. As DNA, the CDR3 is TGTGCCAGCAGGGGGACAGTGAACACTGAAGCTTTCTTT. Amino acids: CASRGTVNTEAFF.

The chain uses TRBV7-9 and TRBJ2-6, with a tentative D call TRBD1 (6 bases). Germline V gene sequence: CDR1 SEHNR, CDR2 FQNEAQ (reference sequence). V gave up 0 bases and J gave up 0 bases, with 15 bases separating them. This CDR3 is built from 19 residues. This chain's CDR3 is CASSLAAHRVSSGANVLTF. CDR3 nucleotides: TGTGCCAGCAGCTTAGCGGCTCACAGGGTTAGCTCTGGGGCCAACGTCCTGACTTTC.

This rearrangement joins TRBV5-1 to TRBJ1-2; D gene unclear. The germline V gene has CDR1 SGHRS and CDR2 YFSETQ. Trimming took off 4 bases at V and 1 base at J, with 11 bases between the two ends. This CDR3 is built from 14 residues. CDR3 region: CASSGSSGNYGYTF. Written as DNA, the CDR3 is TGCGCCAGCAGCGGAAGCTCGGGTAACTATGGCTACACCTTC.

CDR3 sequence reads: CASSLSWGTGYQPQHF. The CDR3 DNA sequence: TGTGCCAGCAGTTTAAGTTGGGGGACTGGGTATCAGCCCCAGCATTTT. The genes are TRBV27 and TRBJ1-5; D might be TRBD1 (5 bases). Trimming left V 2 bases short and J 5 bases short, with 16 bases between. The CDR3 sequence is 16 residues long. Germline CDR1 is MNHEY and CDR2 is SMNVEV (reference sequence).

CDR3 protein: CASSVGDNTEAFF. Here the CDR3 DNA reads TGTGCCAGCAGTGTTGGAGACAACACTGAAGCTTTCTTT. J is TRBJ1-1 and V is TRBV6-4; D remains ambiguous. The CDR3 loop spans 13 amino acids. V lost 4 bases and J 2 bases, leaving 8 bases between the germline ends. Germline loops: CDR1 MRHNA, CDR2 SNTAGT.

This clone came up a few times. The chain employs TRBV20-1 and TRBJ1-1, with D perhaps TRBD1 (6 bases). This CDR3 has 11 amino acids. Per germline, CDR1 DFQATT and CDR2 SNEGSKA (reference sequence). Trimming removed 6 bases from V and 6 bases from J, with 11 bases in between. CDR3 sequence reads: CSARQVSEAFF. CDR3 DNA sequence: TGCAGTGCCAGACAGGTATCTGAAGCTTTCTTT.

The gene calls are TRBV4-1 and TRBJ1-1, with D possibly being TRBD1 (6 bases). V lost 4 bases and J lost 3, with 18 bases in between. In germline, CDR1 is MGHRA, CDR2 YSYEKL. The CDR3 length is 16 residues. The CDR3 sequence is CASSPPTGISDTEAFF. DNA of the CDR3: TGCGCCAGCAGCCCTCCTACAGGGATATCTGACACTGAAGCTTTCTTT.

The V call is TRBV2, the J call TRBJ1-2; D is ambiguous. Germline V lookup: CDR1 SNHLY, CDR2 FYNNEI. The CDR3 spans 14 residues. V lost 4 bases and J 0 bases, leaving 9 bases between the germline ends. In DNA, the CDR3 is TGTGCCAGCAGTGGGCTAACAGCTAACTATGGCTACACCTTC. It specifies CASSGLTANYGYTF.

This clone was observed a handful of times. This chain connects TRBV3-1 (or the pseudogene TRBV3-2) to TRBJ1-6; weak D call: TRBD1 (5 bases). Germline values: CDR1 LGHDT, CDR2 YNNKEL (reference sequence). Trimming left V 1 base short and J 5 bases short, with 9 bases between. The CDR3 covers 15 residues. This CDR3 reads CASSQVRGHNSPLHF. CDR3 DNA: TGTGCCAGCAGCCAAGTTAGGGGCCATAATTCACCCCTCCACTTT.

The rearrangement uses TRBV28 and TRBJ1-2; TRBD1 matches 7 bases. J was trimmed by 4 bases and V by 7 bases; bases with no gene match: 3. The germline V gene has CDR1 MDHEN and CDR2 SYDVKM. This CDR3 region has 12 residues. This CDR3 reads CASTPGGYGYTF. The CDR3 DNA sequence: TGTGCCAGCACCCCAGGGGGCTATGGCTACACCTTC.

The rearrangement uses TRBV9 and TRBJ2-3, with 10 nucleotides matching TRBD2. CDR1 SGDLS and CDR2 YYNGEE come from the germline V gene. CDR3 length equals 16 residues. The J segment lost 2 bases and the V segment lost 4 bases, leaving 7 bases of the junction unmatched. The CDR3: CASSMRTSGDTDTQYF. DNA for the CDR3: TGTGCCAGCAGCATGCGGACTAGCGGAGACACAGATACGCAGTATTTT.

The V gene is TRBV7-6, the J gene TRBJ1-1; D is unresolved. V gave up 5 bases and J gave up 7 bases, with 14 bases separating them. Looked up from germline, CDR1 is SGHVS and CDR2 is FNYEAQ. This CDR3 is built from 13 residues. This chain's CDR3 is CASSLLSRGEAFF. The DNA of the CDR3 is TGTGCCAGCAGCCTACTCAGCCGAGGTGAAGCTTTCTTT.